The 22 T cell receptor beta chains given below trace back to one sample, sequenced in a study of blood T cell repertoires in COVID-19. Clones were sequenced by immunoSEQ multiplex PCR, and TCRdb holds only the in-frame ones, with some missing. The sample has about 98,000 clones, roughly 87% seen once. Sequenced material: peripheral blood. The receptors derive from a man between 70 and 80 years old with acute or convalescent COVID-19.

V is TRBV7-9 and J is TRBJ1-2; D is ambiguous. This CDR3 has 14 residues. CDR1 is SEHNR, CDR2 FQNEAQ, per germline (reference sequence). V was trimmed by 1 base and J by 7 bases, leaving 13 bases between them. CDR3 sequence: CASSLVRVPGGYTF. CDR3 DNA sequence: TGTGCCAGCAGCTTAGTCCGAGTACCCGGTGGCTACACCTTC.

This chain connects TRBV2 to TRBJ2-3; the D gene is possibly TRBD1 (6 bases). The CDR3 consists of 15 residues. Germline V lookup: CDR1 SNHLY, CDR2 FYNNEI. V was pared by 4 bases and J by 3 bases, with 14 bases between. The CDR3 nucleotides are TGTGCCAGCAGTGTAGGGTGGGGGCCGACAGATACGCAGTATTTT. It codes for CASSVGWGPTDTQYF.

The chain combines TRBV11-2 with TRBJ2-1; 10 bases align to TRBD1. Germline V CDR1 and CDR2: SGHAT, FQNNGV. This CDR3 has 15 residues. The ends lost 1 base at V and 8 bases at J; junction bases unmatched: 5. This CDR3 is CASSLGDRGGDEQFF. CDR3 coding DNA: TGTGCCAGCAGCTTAGGGGACAGGGGTGGGGATGAGCAGTTCTTC.

The chain's CDR3 is CASSSRTQPGGEQYF. The CDR3, as DNA: TGTGCCAGCTCATCCCGCACCCAACCGGGGGGCGAGCAGTACTTC. The rearrangement joins TRBV18 to TRBJ2-7; TRBD2 aligns across 7 bases. Germline CDR1 KGHSH, CDR2 LQKENI. This CDR3 has 15 residues. Losses at the gene ends were 5 bases for V and 6 bases for J; bases not matched to a gene: 13. Supplemented by reference TRBV18 and TRBJ2-7, the full variable domain reads NAGVMQNPRHLVRRRGQEARLRCSPMKGHSHVYWYRQLPEEGLKFMVYLQKENIIDESGMPKERFSAEFPKEGPSILRIQQVVRGDSAAYFCASSSRTQPGGEQYFGPGTRLTVT.

The gene calls are TRBV7-2 and TRBJ2-7; 11 bases fit TRBD1. The CDR3 runs 14 residues. CDR1 is SGHTA and CDR2 is FQGNSA in the germline V gene. V shed 5 bases and J 6 bases; nucleotides not matched to a gene: 6. The CDR3 sequence is CASSLRTGGGEQYF. Here the CDR3 DNA reads TGTGCCAGCAGCCTAAGGACAGGGGGCGGCGAGCAGTACTTC.

This clone was found once. V gene TRBV7-9 combines with J gene TRBJ1-3; D may be TRBD1 (5 bases). Germline CDR1 and CDR2: SEHNR and FQNEAQ (reference sequence). This CDR3 has 14 amino acids. Trimming removed 5 bases at V and 2 bases at J, with 10 bases between. The chain's CDR3 is CASSLGTAGNTIYF. CDR3 in DNA: TGTGCCAGCAGCCTTGGGACTGCTGGAAACACCATATATTTT.

As DNA, the CDR3 is TGTGCCAGCAGTCAGGACAGGGGCTATGGCTACACCTTC. It specifies CASSQDRGYGYTF. This rearrangement joins TRBV5-6 to TRBJ1-2; 9 bases match TRBD1. After removal of 5 bases from V and 4 bases from J, the junction contained 3 bases not matched to a gene. Germline CDR1 SGHDT, CDR2 YYEEEE. This CDR3 has 13 residues.

The chain combines TRBV4-1 with TRBJ1-1; 9 nucleotides line up with TRBD1. Germline CDR1 is MGHRA and CDR2 is YSYEKL. The CDR3 sequence is 17 residues long. V shed 3 bases, J shed 6 bases, and the junction held 14 bases outside the gene matches. DNA for the CDR3: TGCGCCAGCAGCCAGGGTAACGGCCGGGACAGGGTTTCTGAAGCTTTCTTT. Its translation: CASSQGNGRDRVSEAFF.

For this clone: The sample contains more than one DNA sequence encoding this CDR3. The chain joins TRBV3-1 (or the pseudogene TRBV3-2) to TRBJ2-5, with D uncertain. The CDR3 totals 11 residues. The germline gives CDR1 LGHDT, CDR2 YNNKEL (reference sequence). V was clipped by 2 bases and J by 5 bases, with 3 bases between them. The chain's CDR3 is CASSQSETQYF. The CDR3 bases are TGTGCCAGCAGCCAAAGCGAGACCCAGTACTTC.

This rearrangement joins TRBV19 to TRBJ1-2, with no clear D. The CDR3 runs 12 residues. Trimming pared 3 bases from V and 6 bases from J, leaving 8 bases between. CDR1 LNHDA and CDR2 SQIVND come from the germline V gene (reference sequence). The CDR3 nucleotides read TGTGCCAGTAGTATGCGGGTCCATGGCTACACCTTC. Residues: CASSMRVHGYTF.

Only one count was recorded for this clone. The genes are TRBV12-2 and TRBJ2-1; whether TRBD1, the table's D call, matches the DNA was not checked. TRBV12-2 is classified as a pseudogene. This CDR3 contains 15 residues. In DNA form, the CDR3 reads TGTGCAAGTCGCTTAGCGAGAACCATTGGACACGAGCAGTTCTTC. It is translated as CASRLARTIGHEQFF.

The chain employs TRBV19 and TRBJ2-1; D may be TRBD2 (6 bases). V was pared by 4 bases and J by 1 base, with 23 bases between. The CDR3 has 19 amino acids. The germline V gene has CDR1 LNHDA and CDR2 SQIVND (reference sequence). CDR3 DNA sequence: TGTGCCAGTAGTAACTCCCCTCTAGCGTTCGTGGGGTCCTACAATGAGCAGTTCTTC. It codes for CASSNSPLAFVGSYNEQFF.

The V and J genes are TRBV5-1 and TRBJ2-3, with TRBD2 identical over 8 bases. The CDR3 runs 15 residues. Unmatched junction bases numbered 10, after V lost 6 bases and J lost 4 bases. Germline CDR1 SGHRS, CDR2 YFSETQ. CDR3 DNA sequence: TGCGCCAGCACCCCCCGGGCGGGGGGAGCAGATACGCAGTATTTT. Its protein is CASTPRAGGADTQYF.

The chain combines TRBV5-4 with TRBJ2-1, with TRBD1 matching over 8 bases. Germline CDR1 is SGHNT and CDR2 is YYREEE (reference sequence). With 4 bases clipped from V and 7 bases from J, the junction kept 10 bases outside the gene matches. CDR3 size: 15 residues. The chain's CDR3 is CASSPMDRAGNEQFF. CDR3 sequence (DNA): TGTGCCAGCAGCCCCATGGACAGGGCGGGGAATGAGCAGTTCTTC.

The V gene is TRBV5-4, the J gene TRBJ2-2; TRBD1 matches at 9 bases. V lost 4 bases and J lost 9; bases outside the gene matches: 13. Germline CDR1 is SGHNT and CDR2 is YYREEE (reference sequence). This CDR3 comprises 16 residues. CDR3 amino acids: CASSREGTGSYRELFF. In DNA, the CDR3 is TGTGCCAGCAGCAGGGAGGGGACAGGGTCTTACCGGGAGCTGTTTTTT. Using reference TRBV5-4 and TRBJ2-2 for the parts outside the CDR3, the full variable domain is ETGVTQSPTHLIKTRGQQVTLRCSSQSGHNTVSWYQQALGQGPQFIFQYYREEENGRGNFPPRFSGLQFPNYSSELNVNALELDDSALYLCASSREGTGSYRELFFGEGSRLTVL.

This rearrangement joins TRBV29-1 to TRBJ1-2, with TRBD1 as a possible D gene (6 bases). Germline-derived CDR1 and CDR2 are SQVTM and ANQGSEA. V lost 7 bases and J lost 8, with 14 bases in between. The CDR3 is 11 amino acids. CDR3 residues: CSATGTEGYTF. The CDR3, as DNA: TGCAGCGCAACAGGGACGGAAGGCTACACCTTC.

The chain is built from TRBV5-1 and TRBJ2-3, with D uncertain. V gave up 0 bases and J gave up 0 bases, with 8 bases separating them. Germline V CDR1 and CDR2: SGHRS, YFSETQ. The CDR3 has 15 residues. The CDR3 is CASSLDSSSTDTQYF. The CDR3 coding sequence is TGCGCCAGCAGCTTGGACAGTTCTAGCACAGATACGCAGTATTTT.

This clone turned up a few times. The rearrangement joins TRBV12-3 or TRBV12-4 to TRBJ2-7; 7 bases align to TRBD1. This CDR3 contains 13 residues. Germline trimming cut 5 bases from V and 9 bases from J; bases unmatched to any gene: 10. CDR3 DNA sequence: TGTGCCAGCAGTCCTCAGCTAAGGGACAGGCAGTACTTC. This sequence encodes CASSPQLRDRQYF.

This clone has only a few counts. The chain is built from TRBV7-9 and TRBJ1-2; D uncertain. V gave up 1 base and J gave up 4 bases, with 7 bases separating them. Germline CDR1 and CDR2: SEHNR and FQNEAQ (reference sequence). This CDR3 is 13 amino acids long. The CDR3 sequence: CASSLERGYGYTF. The CDR3 DNA reads as TGTGCCAGCAGCTTAGAGCGGGGCTATGGCTACACCTTC.

The chain uses TRBV5-1 and TRBJ1-2, with 9 positions matching TRBD1. The CDR3 is 14 amino acids. V lost 4 bases to trimming and J lost 8 bases; unmatched junction nucleotides: 9. The V gene's germline CDR1 is SGHRS and CDR2 YFSETQ. CDR3 amino acids: CASSQDGTGRGYTF. CDR3 bases: TGCGCCAGCAGCCAAGATGGGACAGGGCGCGGCTACACCTTC.

The V gene is TRBV20-1, the J gene TRBJ1-1; 8 bases are shared with TRBD1. CDR1 is DFQATT, CDR2 SNEGSKA, per germline (reference sequence). The ends lost 6 bases at V and 7 bases at J; junction bases unmatched: 4. The CDR3 covers 11 residues. The CDR3 DNA sequence: TGCAGTGCCCTACAGGGGGTTGAAGCTTTCTTT. Translating it yields CSALQGVEAFF.

Points on this clone: Different DNA sequences within this sample yield the same CDR3. The chain recombines TRBV19 with TRBJ1-3; the D is unclear. Trimming stripped 2 bases from V and 4 bases from J, with 9 bases between. This CDR3 spans 14 amino acids. Germline-derived CDR1 and CDR2 are LNHDA and SQIVND (reference sequence). CDR3 coding DNA: TGTGCCAGTAGTATATCCGGTTCCGGAAACACCATATATTTT. It yields the protein CASSISGSGNTIYF.